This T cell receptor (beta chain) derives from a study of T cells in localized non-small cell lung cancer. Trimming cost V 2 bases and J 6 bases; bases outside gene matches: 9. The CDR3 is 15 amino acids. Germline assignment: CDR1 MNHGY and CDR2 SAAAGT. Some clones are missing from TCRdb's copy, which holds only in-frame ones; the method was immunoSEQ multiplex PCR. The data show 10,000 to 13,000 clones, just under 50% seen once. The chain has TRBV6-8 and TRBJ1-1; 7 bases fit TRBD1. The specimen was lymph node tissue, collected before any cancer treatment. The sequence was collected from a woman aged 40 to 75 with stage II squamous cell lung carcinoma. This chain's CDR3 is CASSYRGGRRAEAFF. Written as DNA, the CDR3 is TGTGCCAGCAGTTACAGAGGGGGCAGGAGGGCTGAAGCTTTCTTT.